This T cell receptor beta chain came from a study of identical twins. Each CDR3 protein is one row after TCRdb ran MiXCR on the 5' RACE reads. The data hold about 900,000 distinct CDR3 sequences, with 9% to 15% observed a single time. This clonotype was recorded a few times. Germline CDR1 LNHNV, CDR2 YYDKDF (reference sequence). Unmatched junction bases numbered 6, after V lost 0 bases and J lost 5 bases. The CDR3 has 16 amino acids. These data are also associated with another study on yellow fever vaccine responses in identical twins.

The clonotype was recovered from a woman in her late teens or twenties in good health. The sample was PBMCs. The chain carries TRBV15 and TRBJ2-5; TRBD2 aligns across 10 bases. In DNA, the CDR3 is TGTGCCACCAGCAGAGATTCTAGCGGGGGTTGGGAGACCCAGTACTTC. Translation gives CATSRDSSGGWETQYF.